This T cell receptor beta chain was sequenced in a study of control samples from healthy donors and cancer patients. Trimming pared 7 bases from V and 7 bases from J, leaving 21 bases between. Germline V CDR1 and CDR2: SGHRS, YFSETQ. The CDR3 runs to 14 residues. Libraries were prepared by immunoSEQ multiplex PCR; TCRdb keeps only in-frame clonotypes and omits some of them. The sample holds over 150,000 clones, approximately 94% seen once. Source material: blood. This sequence joins TRBV5-1 and TRBJ2-7; D may be TRBD1 or TRBD2 (5 bases each). The TCR originated in a man aged 35 to 55 in good health. The CDR3 nucleotides are TGCGCCAGCGGCAGAGGGACCCAGGGCGAGGAGCAGTACTTC. Its protein is CASGRGTQGEEQYF.